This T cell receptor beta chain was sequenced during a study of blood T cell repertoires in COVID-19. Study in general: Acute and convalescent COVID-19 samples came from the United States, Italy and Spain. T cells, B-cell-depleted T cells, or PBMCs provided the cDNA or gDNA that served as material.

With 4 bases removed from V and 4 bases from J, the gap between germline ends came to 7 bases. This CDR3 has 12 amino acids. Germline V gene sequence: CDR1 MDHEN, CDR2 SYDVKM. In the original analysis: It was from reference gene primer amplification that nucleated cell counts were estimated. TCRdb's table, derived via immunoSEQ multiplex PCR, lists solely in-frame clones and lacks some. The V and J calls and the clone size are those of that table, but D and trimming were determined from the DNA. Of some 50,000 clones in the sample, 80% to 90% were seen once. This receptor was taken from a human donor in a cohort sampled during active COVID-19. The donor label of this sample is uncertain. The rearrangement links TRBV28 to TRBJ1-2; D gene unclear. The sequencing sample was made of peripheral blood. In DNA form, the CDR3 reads TGTGCCAGCAGTTCACAGATCTATGGCTACACCTTC. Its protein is CASSSQIYGYTF.